This is a list of T cell receptor beta chains from one sample in a study of a mutant IDH1 vaccine in newly diagnosed glioma. The antigens for these receptors are not known. Clones were read by immunoSEQ multiplex PCR, and TCRdb kept only the in-frame ones, dropping some. The sample shows tens of thousands of clones, around 89% of them seen only once. Sequences were derived from PBMCs, sampled from a glioma patient whose treatment included an IDH1 peptide vaccine. Receptors were obtained from a woman aged 40 to 55 with glioma. CDR3s include the opening cysteine and the closing phenylalanine or tryptophan. The order of the fields is D gene, J gene, clone size, V gene, CDR3 DNA, CDR3 protein. A D gene is named only where the DNA matches it firmly. Some rows mark clone size as missing; the rest say once, few, many or name a class of expanded clone.

>NA|TRBJ1-5|NA|TRBV10-2
TGCGCCAGCAGTGAGTCGCGGTTCTTGGATCAGCCCCAGCATTTT
CASSESRFLDQPQHF
>NA|TRBJ1-4|once|TRBV5-1
TGCGCCAGCAGCTTGGTAGTGGGGGTTAATGAAAAACTGTTTTTT
CASSLVVGVNEKLFF
>TRBD1|TRBJ2-3|NA|TRBV6-5
TGTGCCAGCAGTTACTATGGACAGGACACAGATACGCAGTATTTT
CASSYYGQDTDTQYF
>NA|TRBJ1-2|NA|TRBV10-3
TGTGCCATCCGCCTGGGGGTGACTTATGGCTACACCTTC
CAIRLGVTYGYTF
>NA|TRBJ2-3|NA|TRBV30
TGTGCCTGGATCCCAGGAACTTTAGGATTCACAGATACGCAGTATTTT
CAWIPGTLGFTDTQYF
>NA|TRBJ2-1|NA|TRBV7-9
TGTGCCAGCAGCCAAGTGACTGGGGCCTACAATGAGCAGTTCTTC
CASSQVTGAYNEQFF
>NA|TRBJ2-6|NA|TRBV7-3
TGTGCCAGCAGCTTACTTGGGGCCAACGTCCTGACTTTC
CASSLLGANVLTF
>NA|TRBJ1-4|NA|TRBV2
TGTGCCAGCACCAGCCCCGGGACCCACGACGAAAAACTGTTTTTT
CASTSPGTHDEKLFF
>NA|TRBJ1-1|NA|TRBV5-4
TGTGCCAGCAGCTTGGCTGTTGCCGAGAACACTGAAGCTTTCTTT
CASSLAVAENTEAFF
>NA|TRBJ1-6|NA|TRBV4-3
TGCGCCAGCAGCCAAGATCAGCCGGGGGGGAGTTCACCCCTCCACTTT
CASSQDQPGGSSPLHF
>NA|TRBJ1-2|NA|TRBV5-1
TGCGCCAGCAGCTTCGTGGCAGGGTCTGGTGGCTACACCTTC
CASSFVAGSGGYTF
>TRBD2|TRBJ2-7|NA|TRBV6-6
TGTGCCAGCAGTCAACCTAGCGGGGGCTCCTACGAGCAGTACTTC
CASSQPSGGSYEQYF
>TRBD2|TRBJ2-1|NA|TRBV27
TGTGCCAGCAGTTTACAGGGCGGGAGGCCACACTACAATGAGCAGTTCTTC
CASSLQGGRPHYNEQFF
>NA|TRBJ2-1|once|TRBV2
TGTGCCAGCAGTGAAGAGCTGACGGGCAATGAGCAGTTCTTC
CASSEELTGNEQFF
>NA|TRBJ1-2|NA|TRBV7-9
TGTGCCAGCAGCCCCCGATCGATGGGTGGCTACACCTTC
CASSPRSMGGYTF
>NA|TRBJ2-5|NA|TRBV25-1
TGTGCCATCCAGACTACAGGCGAGACCCAGTACTTC
CAIQTTGETQYF
>TRBD2|TRBJ2-3|NA|TRBV2
TGTGCCAGCAATTCAAGGCGGGAGGGCACAGATACGCAGTATTTT
CASNSRREGTDTQYF
>TRBD1|TRBJ1-5|NA|TRBV10-3
TGTGCCATCAGTGGGACAGGGGGTAATCAGCCCCAGCATTTT
CAISGTGGNQPQHF
>NA|TRBJ2-7|NA|TRBV6-6
TGTGCCAGCAGTTACTCTCGAAGGGTGGATTCTTTCGAGCAGTACTTC
CASSYSRRVDSFEQYF
>TRBD2|TRBJ2-3|NA|TRBV7-2
TGTGCCAGCAGCTTACGACCTATTAGCGGGAGGGCCGAACCAGATACGCAGTATTTT
CASSLRPISGRAEPDTQYF
>NA|TRBJ1-1|NA|TRBV5-1
TGCGCCAGCAGCCCACTTACAGGGTTCACTGAAGCTTTCTTT
CASSPLTGFTEAFF
>NA|TRBJ1-3|NA|TRBV5-1
TGCGCCAGCAGCTTGGGGCTACCGGGAAACACCATATATTTT
CASSLGLPGNTIYF
>NA|TRBJ2-5|NA|TRBV18
TGTGCCAGCTCACCACTTCCTAGCGCAAGCCAAGAGACCCAGTACTTC
CASSPLPSASQETQYF
>NA|TRBJ1-1|NA|TRBV2
TGTGCCAGCTCGAAGATAGAAGCTTTCTTT
CASSKIEAFF
>TRBD1|TRBJ2-1|NA|TRBV29-1
TGCAGCGTAGGCCCAGGACAGGGAGGAGACAATGAGCAGTTCTTC
CSVGPGQGGDNEQFF
>NA|TRBJ1-1|NA|TRBV5-5
TGTGCCAGCAGCGATGGGTTGGGTACTGAAGCTTTCTTT
CASSDGLGTEAFF
>NA|TRBJ2-5|NA|TRBV18
TGTGCCAGCTCACCAAGGTCAGGGGCGCAAGAGACCCGGTACTTC
CASSPRSGAQETRYF
>NA|TRBJ2-1|NA|TRBV25-1
TGTGCCAGCAGTGCCGATTACCACAATGAGCAGTTCTTC
CASSADYHNEQFF
>NA|TRBJ1-2|NA|TRBV28
TGTGCCAGCAGTTTATTGCCGTATGGCTACACCTTC
CASSLLPYGYTF
>NA|TRBJ1-4|NA|TRBV4-1
TGCGCCAGCAGCCAAGGATACAGGGCGGAGGGGGAAAAACTGTTTTTT
CASSQGYRAEGEKLFF
>TRBD1|TRBJ1-4|NA|TRBV19
TGTGCCAGTAGTCCACGAGAGGACAGGGAAAACTTGGGCTTT
CASSPREDRENLGF
>NA|TRBJ2-7|NA|TRBV14
TGTGCCAGCAGCCAAGAAATAGGCCAGGGACCTCACGAGCAGTACTTC
CASSQEIGQGPHEQYF
>TRBD2|TRBJ2-3|NA|TRBV5-1
TGCGCCAGCAGCTTGGTAGCGGGAGGAATCACAGATACGCAGTATTTT
CASSLVAGGITDTQYF
>NA|TRBJ1-5|NA|TRBV27
TGTGCCAGCAGTTACCGGGATCAGCCCCAGCATTTT
CASSYRDQPQHF
>TRBD1|TRBJ1-2|NA|TRBV18
TGTGCCAGCTCACCGGGACAGGAGGGCTACACCTTC
CASSPGQEGYTF
>TRBD1|TRBJ1-4|NA|TRBV30
TGTGCCTGGGGGCAGGGGGTAGCTAATGAAAAACTGTTTTTT
CAWGQGVANEKLFF
>NA|TRBJ1-1|NA|TRBV6-5
TGTGCCAGCCGGTGGGACCCCACGAACACTGAAGCTTTCTTT
CASRWDPTNTEAFF
>NA|TRBJ1-2|NA|TRBV27
TGTGCCAGCAGTTTAGGCCCCGGAGACAGCATACATGGCTACACCTTC
CASSLGPGDSIHGYTF
>NA|TRBJ1-1|NA|TRBV27
TGTGCCAGCAGTTTCCGAGGGCCGAAGAACACTGAAGCTTTCTTT
CASSFRGPKNTEAFF
>TRBD1|TRBJ1-1|NA|TRBV19
TGTGCCAGTAGTGATCAGGGGGCCGGGACTGAAGCTTTCTTT
CASSDQGAGTEAFF
>TRBD1|TRBJ1-2|NA|TRBV7-2
TGTGCCAGCAGCTTCGGGGCACCCGACAGGGAAGGCTACACCTTC
CASSFGAPDREGYTF
>NA|TRBJ2-5|NA|TRBV5-8
TGTGCCAGCAGTCTCGGACACATGGAGACCCAGTACTTC
CASSLGHMETQYF
>NA|TRBJ2-7|once|TRBV5-1
TGCGCCAGCAGCTTGAATCTAAGGGCCATGGACGAGCAGTACTTC
CASSLNLRAMDEQYF
>TRBD1|TRBJ1-5|NA|TRBV7-8
TGTGCCAGCAGTTCCTCATATGGGACAGCCAGCAATCAGCCCCAGCATTTT
CASSSSYGTASNQPQHF
>TRBD1|TRBJ1-4|NA|TRBV2
TGTGCCAGCAGTCGAAACAGGGGGCTTGGTGAAAAACTGTTTTTT
CASSRNRGLGEKLFF
>TRBD1|TRBJ1-2|once|TRBV11-2
TGTGCCAGCAGCTTAGGGACAGGTTTTAACTATGGCTACACCTTC
CASSLGTGFNYGYTF
>NA|TRBJ1-1|NA|TRBV6-6
TGTGCCAGCAGGAAGACAGGATTGAACACTGAAGCTTTCTTT
CASRKTGLNTEAFF
>TRBD1|TRBJ1-2|NA|TRBV9
TGTGCCAGCAGCGTAGAGAGAACCGGACAGGGAAAGTATGGCTACACCTTC
CASSVERTGQGKYGYTF
>TRBD1|TRBJ2-1|NA|TRBV9
TGTGCCAGCAGCCCCCAGACAGGGTGGAATGAGCAGTTCTTC
CASSPQTGWNEQFF
>NA|TRBJ1-4|NA|TRBV19
TGTGCCAGTAGTAAAGGGTCGCTTAGGTCTAATGAAAAACTGTTTTTT
CASSKGSLRSNEKLFF
>NA|TRBJ1-6|few|TRBV27
TGTGCCAGCAGTTTTCAGGGAATTCATTCACCCCTCCACTTT
CASSFQGIHSPLHF
>TRBD2|TRBJ2-3|NA|TRBV29-1
TGCAGCGTTGAACCCCTAGCGGGAAGCACAGATACGCAGTATTTT
CSVEPLAGSTDTQYF
>NA|TRBJ1-1|NA|TRBV5-1
TGCGCCAGCAGCTTGGTTCCGGGGGCGGGCACTGAAGCTTTCTTT
CASSLVPGAGTEAFF